The text below deals with one TCR beta chain. Its antigen is unidentified. The source of the sample is a study of neoadjuvant anti-PD-1 for oral cavity cancer. Overall study context: Non-progressing patients received a fourth nivolumab dose near day 43, then surgery on days 50-56.

Whole-study findings and limits: Only three patients per response group were TCR-analyzed; validation needed.

Most PBMC samples had 450 to 500 ng input DNA in six replicates. The method was immunoSEQ multiplex PCR; TCRdb's version includes in-frame clones alone and lacks a portion of them. The sample carries over 14,000 clones, just under 70% recorded once. Time point defined: after neoadjuvant nivolumab, at surgical resection. Germline V gene data show CDR1 as SGHAT and CDR2 as FQDESV (reference sequence). Trimming took 8 bases from V and 0 from J, leaving 7 bases between them. This CDR3 is built from 13 residues. The sequence derives from a person aged 35 to 85 with oral cavity squamous cell carcinoma. The specimen was PBMCs, collected after nivolumab (anti-PD-1) treatment. V is TRBV11-1 and J is TRBJ2-2, with D unresolved. The CDR3 protein is CASSTTNTGELFF. CDR3 nucleotides: TGTGCCAGCTCAACAACGAACACCGGGGAGCTGTTTTTT.